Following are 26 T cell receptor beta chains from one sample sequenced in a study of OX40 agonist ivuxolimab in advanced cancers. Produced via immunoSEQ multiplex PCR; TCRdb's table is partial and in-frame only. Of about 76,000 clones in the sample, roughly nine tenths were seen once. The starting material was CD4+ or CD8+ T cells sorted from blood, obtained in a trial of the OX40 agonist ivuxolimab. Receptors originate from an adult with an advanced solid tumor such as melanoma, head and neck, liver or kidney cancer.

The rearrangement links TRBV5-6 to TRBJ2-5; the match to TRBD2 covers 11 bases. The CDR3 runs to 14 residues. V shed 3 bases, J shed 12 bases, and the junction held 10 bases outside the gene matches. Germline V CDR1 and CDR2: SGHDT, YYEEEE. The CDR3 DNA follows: TGTGCCAGCAGCTCCCCTAGCGGGAGGATCATTGAGTACTTC. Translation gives CASSSPSGRIIEYF.

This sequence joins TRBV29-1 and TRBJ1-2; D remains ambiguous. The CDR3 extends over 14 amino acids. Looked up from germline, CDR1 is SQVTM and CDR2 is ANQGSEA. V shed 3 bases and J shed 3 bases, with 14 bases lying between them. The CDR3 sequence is CSVDTGLGYYGYTF. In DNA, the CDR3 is TGCAGCGTTGATACGGGGTTGGGTTACTATGGCTACACCTTC.

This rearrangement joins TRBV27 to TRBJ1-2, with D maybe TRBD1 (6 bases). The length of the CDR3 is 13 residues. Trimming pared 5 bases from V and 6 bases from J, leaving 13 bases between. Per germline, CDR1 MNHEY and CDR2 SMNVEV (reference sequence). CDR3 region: CASSGGAVDGYTF. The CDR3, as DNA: TGTGCCAGCAGTGGGGGGGCTGTGGATGGCTACACCTTC.

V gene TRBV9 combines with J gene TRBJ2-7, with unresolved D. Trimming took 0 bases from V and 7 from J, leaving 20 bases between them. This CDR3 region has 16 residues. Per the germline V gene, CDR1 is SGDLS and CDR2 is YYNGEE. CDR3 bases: TGTGCCAGCAGCGTAGCGGCAGCCCCAAGTGACGGGGAGCAGTACTTC. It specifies CASSVAAAPSDGEQYF.

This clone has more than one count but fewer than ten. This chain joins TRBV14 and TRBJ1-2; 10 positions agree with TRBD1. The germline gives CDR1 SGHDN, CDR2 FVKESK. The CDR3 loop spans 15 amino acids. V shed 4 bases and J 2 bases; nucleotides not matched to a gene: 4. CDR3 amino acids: CASSPPGQGNYGYTF. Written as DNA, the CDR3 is TGTGCCAGCAGCCCTCCGGGACAGGGGAACTATGGCTACACCTTC.

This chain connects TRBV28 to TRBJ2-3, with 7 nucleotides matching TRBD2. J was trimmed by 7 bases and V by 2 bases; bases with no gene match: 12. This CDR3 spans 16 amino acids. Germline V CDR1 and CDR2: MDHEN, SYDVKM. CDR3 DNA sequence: TGTGCCAGCAGTTTACTTTCGTGGGAGGGCCGCTATACGCAGTATTTT. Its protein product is CASSLLSWEGRYTQYF.

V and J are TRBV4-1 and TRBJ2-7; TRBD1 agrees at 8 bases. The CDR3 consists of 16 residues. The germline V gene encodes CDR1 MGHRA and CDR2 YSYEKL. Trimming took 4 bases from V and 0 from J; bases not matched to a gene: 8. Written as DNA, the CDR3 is TGCGCCAGCAGCCGCCCGGGACAGGATAGCTCCTACGAGCAGTACTTC. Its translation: CASSRPGQDSSYEQYF.

This chain's CDR3 is CASSNWERVFGYTF. In nucleotides, the CDR3 is TGTGCCAGTAGTAATTGGGAAAGGGTCTTTGGCTACACCTTC. This sequence joins TRBV19 and TRBJ1-2; no clear D. Per the germline V gene, CDR1 is LNHDA and CDR2 is SQIVND (reference sequence). CDR3 length equals 14 residues. Trimming removed 4 bases at V and 7 bases at J, with 16 bases between. Full variable domain (outside the CDR3, taken from reference TRBV19 and TRBJ1-2): DGGITQSPKYLFRKEGQNVTLSCEQNLNHDAMYWYRQDPGQGLRLIYYSQIVNDFQKGDIAEGYSVSREKKESFPLTVTSAQKNPTAFYLCASSNWERVFGYTFGSGTRLTVV.

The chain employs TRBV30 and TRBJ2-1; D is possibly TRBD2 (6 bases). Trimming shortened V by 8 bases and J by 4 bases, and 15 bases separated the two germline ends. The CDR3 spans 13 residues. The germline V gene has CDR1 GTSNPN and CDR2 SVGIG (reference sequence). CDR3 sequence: CASTGLIYNEQFF. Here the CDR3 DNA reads TGTGCCAGCACGGGACTGATATACAATGAGCAGTTCTTC. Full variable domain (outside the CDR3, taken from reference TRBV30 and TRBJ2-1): SQTIHQWPATLVQPVGSPLSLECTVEGTSNPNLYWYRQAAGRGLQLLFYSVGIGQISSEVPQNLSASRPQDRQFILSSKKLLLSDSGFYLCASTGLIYNEQFFGPGTRLTVL.

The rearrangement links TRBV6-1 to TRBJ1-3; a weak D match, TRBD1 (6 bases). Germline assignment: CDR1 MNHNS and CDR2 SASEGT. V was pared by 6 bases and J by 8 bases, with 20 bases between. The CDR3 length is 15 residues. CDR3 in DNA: TGTGCCAGCAGCAATTTACAGGGAATGGGCGACACCATATATTTT. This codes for CASSNLQGMGDTIYF.

The CDR3 loop reads CASSLLGGQGEQFF. CDR3 nucleotide sequence: TGTGCCAGCAGCTTACTGGGAGGGCAGGGTGAGCAGTTCTTC. The chain links TRBV11-2 to TRBJ2-1, with 7 bases matching TRBD2. With 2 bases clipped from V and 9 bases from J, the junction kept 7 bases outside the gene matches. Germline V gives CDR1 SGHAT, CDR2 FQNNGV. CDR3 length: 14 residues.

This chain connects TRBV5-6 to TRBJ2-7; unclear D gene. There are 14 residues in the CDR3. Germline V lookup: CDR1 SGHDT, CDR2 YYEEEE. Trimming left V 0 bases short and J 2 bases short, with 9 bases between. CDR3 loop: CASSLGLPTYEQYF. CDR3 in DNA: TGTGCCAGCAGCTTGGGATTACCTACCTACGAGCAGTACTTC.

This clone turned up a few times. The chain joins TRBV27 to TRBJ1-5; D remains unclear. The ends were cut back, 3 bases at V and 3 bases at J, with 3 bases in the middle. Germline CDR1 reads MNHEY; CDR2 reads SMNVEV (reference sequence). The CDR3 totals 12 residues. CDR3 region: CASSFHNQPQHF. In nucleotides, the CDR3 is TGTGCCAGCAGTTTTCACAATCAGCCCCAGCATTTT.

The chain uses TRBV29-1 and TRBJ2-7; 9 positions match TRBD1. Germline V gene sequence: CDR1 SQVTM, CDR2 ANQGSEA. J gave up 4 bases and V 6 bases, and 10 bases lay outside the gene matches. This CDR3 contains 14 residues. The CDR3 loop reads CSVAETGGGYEQYF. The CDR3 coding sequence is TGCAGCGTGGCCGAGACAGGGGGGGGTTACGAGCAGTACTTC.

CDR3 residues: CASTFPGSVEGYTF. CDR3 nucleotide sequence: TGTGCCAGCACCTTTCCCGGATCGGTGGAGGGCTACACCTTC. The V call is TRBV28, the J call TRBJ1-2; no firm D call. CDR1 and CDR2 from the germline V gene are MDHEN and SYDVKM. The CDR3 runs 14 residues. Trimming left V 7 bases short and J 8 bases short, with 20 bases between.

The CDR3 loop reads CASSTWDRVEEKLFF. The CDR3 coding sequence is TGTGCCAGCAGCACGTGGGACAGGGTAGAAGAAAAACTGTTTTTT. This rearrangement joins TRBV14 to TRBJ1-4; 9 bases match TRBD1. V was pared by 5 bases and J by 8 bases, with 9 bases of the junction left unmatched. Germline V gene data show CDR1 as SGHDN and CDR2 as FVKESK. The CDR3 loop spans 15 amino acids.

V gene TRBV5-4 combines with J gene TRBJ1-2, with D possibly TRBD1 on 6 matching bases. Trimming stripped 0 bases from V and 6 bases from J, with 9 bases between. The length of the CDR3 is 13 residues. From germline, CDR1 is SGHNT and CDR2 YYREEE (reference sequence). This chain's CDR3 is CASSLGQVDGYTF. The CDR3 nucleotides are TGTGCCAGCAGCTTGGGACAGGTGGATGGCTACACCTTC.

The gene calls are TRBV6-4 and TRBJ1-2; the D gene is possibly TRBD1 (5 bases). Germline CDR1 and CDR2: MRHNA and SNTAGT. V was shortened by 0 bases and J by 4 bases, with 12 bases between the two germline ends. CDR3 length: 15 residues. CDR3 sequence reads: CASSDSRTPSYGYTF. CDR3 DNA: TGTGCCAGCAGTGACTCTAGGACACCGAGCTATGGCTACACCTTC.

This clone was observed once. CDR3 sequence reads: CATSREPTGTLYEQYF. The CDR3 DNA follows: TGTGCCACCAGCAGAGAACCGACAGGGACCCTTTACGAGCAGTACTTC. This chain links TRBV15 with TRBJ2-7; 7 positions match TRBD1. Germline-derived CDR1 and CDR2 are LNHNV and YYDKDF (reference sequence). This CDR3 has 16 residues. V lost 0 bases, J lost 4 bases, and 9 bases stayed unmatched.

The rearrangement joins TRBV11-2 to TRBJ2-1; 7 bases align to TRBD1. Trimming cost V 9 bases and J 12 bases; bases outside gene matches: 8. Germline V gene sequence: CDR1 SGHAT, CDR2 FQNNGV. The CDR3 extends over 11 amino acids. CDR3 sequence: CASQLTGLQFF. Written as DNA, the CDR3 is TGTGCCAGTCAGCTGACAGGGCTGCAGTTCTTC.

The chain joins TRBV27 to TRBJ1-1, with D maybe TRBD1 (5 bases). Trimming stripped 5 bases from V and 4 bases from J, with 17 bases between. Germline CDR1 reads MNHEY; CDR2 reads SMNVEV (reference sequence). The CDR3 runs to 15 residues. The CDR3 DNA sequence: TGTGCCAGCAGTGCCTACTCAGGGCTGGGCACTGAAGCTTTCTTT. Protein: CASSAYSGLGTEAFF.

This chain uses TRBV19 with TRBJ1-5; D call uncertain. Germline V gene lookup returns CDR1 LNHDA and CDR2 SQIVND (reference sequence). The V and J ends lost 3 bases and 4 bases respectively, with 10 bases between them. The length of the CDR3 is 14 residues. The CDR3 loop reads CASSIVGVNQPQHF. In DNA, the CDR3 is TGTGCCAGTAGTATCGTAGGAGTAAATCAGCCCCAGCATTTT. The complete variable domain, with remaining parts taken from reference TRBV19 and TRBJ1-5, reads DGGITQSPKYLFRKEGQNVTLSCEQNLNHDAMYWYRQDPGQGLRLIYYSQIVNDFQKGDIAEGYSVSREKKESFPLTVTSAQKNPTAFYLCASSIVGVNQPQHFGDGTRLSIL.

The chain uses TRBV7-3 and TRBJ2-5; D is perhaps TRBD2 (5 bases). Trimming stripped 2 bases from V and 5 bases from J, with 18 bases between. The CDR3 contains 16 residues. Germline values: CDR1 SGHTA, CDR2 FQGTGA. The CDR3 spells CASSLEGPSSPETQYF. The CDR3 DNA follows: TGTGCCAGCAGCTTAGAGGGCCCTTCCTCGCCGGAGACCCAGTACTTC.

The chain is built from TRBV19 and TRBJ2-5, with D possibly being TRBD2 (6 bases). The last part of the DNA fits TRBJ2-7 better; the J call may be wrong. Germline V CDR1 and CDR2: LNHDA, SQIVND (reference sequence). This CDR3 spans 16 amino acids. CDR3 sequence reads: CASSIVPGLPPYEQYF. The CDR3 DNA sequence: TGTGCCAGTAGTATAGTCCCGGGACTCCCTCCTTACGAGCAGTACTTC.

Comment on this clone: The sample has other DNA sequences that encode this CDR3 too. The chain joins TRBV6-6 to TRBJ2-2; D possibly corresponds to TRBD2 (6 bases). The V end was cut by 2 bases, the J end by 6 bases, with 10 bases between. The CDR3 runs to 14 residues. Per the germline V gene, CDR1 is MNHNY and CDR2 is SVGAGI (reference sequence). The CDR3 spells CASSYRERPGELFF. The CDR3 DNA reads TGTGCCAGCAGTTACCGGGAGAGACCCGGGGAGCTGTTTTTT.

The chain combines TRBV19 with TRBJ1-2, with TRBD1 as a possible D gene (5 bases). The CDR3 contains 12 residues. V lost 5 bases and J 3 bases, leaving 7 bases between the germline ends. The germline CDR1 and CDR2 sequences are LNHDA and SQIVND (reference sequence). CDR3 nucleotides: TGTGCCAGTAGTGTAGGGGACTATGGCTACACCTTC. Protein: CASSVGDYGYTF.